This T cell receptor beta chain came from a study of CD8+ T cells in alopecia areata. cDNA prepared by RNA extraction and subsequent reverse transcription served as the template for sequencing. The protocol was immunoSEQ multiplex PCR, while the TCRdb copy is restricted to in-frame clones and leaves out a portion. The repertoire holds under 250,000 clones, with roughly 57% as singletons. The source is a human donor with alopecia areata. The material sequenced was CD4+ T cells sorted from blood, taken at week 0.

The DNA for the CDR3 is TGTGCCAGCGAGACGGCCGTGGGATTTTACGAGCAGTACTTC. It encodes CASETAVGFYEQYF. The V and J genes are TRBV6-1 and TRBJ2-7; the D is unclear. V gave up 8 bases and J gave up 4 bases, with 18 bases separating them. The germline V gene encodes CDR1 MNHNS and CDR2 SASEGT. The CDR3 is 14 amino acids.